The text below deals with one T cell receptor beta chain. This sample is part of a study of a mutant IDH1 vaccine in newly diagnosed glioma. Specified time point: baseline, week 1 (first vaccination visit). As for treatment: pre-vaccination baseline after standard-of-care therapy. Sequencing used immunoSEQ multiplex PCR; TCRdb keeps in-frame clones, though not all of them. Here the sample spans 30,000 to 40,000 clones, roughly 92% being singletons. Germline V gene data show CDR1 as SGHDN and CDR2 as FVKESK. The length of the CDR3 is 16 residues. Trimming shortened V by 0 bases and J by 6 bases, and 15 bases separated the two germline ends.

The source was PBMCs, collected from a glioma patient treated with radiotherapy, temozolomide or both. The chain employs TRBV14 and TRBJ2-1; unclear D gene. The origin of this receptor is a man younger than 35 with glioma. In DNA form, the CDR3 reads TGTGCCAGCAGCCAAGAGATGCAGTCCCGCGGCAATGAGCAGTTCTTC. Its protein is CASSQEMQSRGNEQFF. Looking up the rest from reference TRBV14 and TRBJ2-1 gives the full variable domain: EAGVTQFPSHSVIEKGQTVTLRCDPISGHDNLYWYRRVMGKEIKFLLHFVKESKQDESGMPNNRFLAERTGGTYSTLKVQPAELEDSGVYFCASSQEMQSRGNEQFFGPGTRLTVL.